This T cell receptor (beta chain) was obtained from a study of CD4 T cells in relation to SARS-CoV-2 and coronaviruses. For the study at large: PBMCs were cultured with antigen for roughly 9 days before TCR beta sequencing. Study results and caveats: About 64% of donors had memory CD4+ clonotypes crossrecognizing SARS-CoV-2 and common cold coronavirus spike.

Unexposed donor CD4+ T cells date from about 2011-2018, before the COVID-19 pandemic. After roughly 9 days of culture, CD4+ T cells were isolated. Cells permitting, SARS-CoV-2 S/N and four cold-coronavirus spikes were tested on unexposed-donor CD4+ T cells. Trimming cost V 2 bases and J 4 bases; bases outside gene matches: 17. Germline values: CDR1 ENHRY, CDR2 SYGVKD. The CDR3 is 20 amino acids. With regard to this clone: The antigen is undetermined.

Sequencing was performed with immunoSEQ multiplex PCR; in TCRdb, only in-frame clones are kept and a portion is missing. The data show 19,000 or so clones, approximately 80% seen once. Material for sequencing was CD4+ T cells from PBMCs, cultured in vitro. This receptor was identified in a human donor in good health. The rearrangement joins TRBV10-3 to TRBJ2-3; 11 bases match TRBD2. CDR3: CAISETEISTSGSFPDTQYF. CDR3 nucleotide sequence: TGTGCCATCAGTGAGACTGAAATCTCTACTAGCGGGAGTTTTCCAGATACGCAGTATTTT.